This T cell receptor beta chain was documented in a study of T cells in Graves' hyperthyroidism and ophthalmopathy. Whole-study context: Peripheral blood was acquired at first diagnosis, ahead of any therapy whatsoever.

Study conclusions and caveats: Ophthalmopathy, as predicted by the model, came a median approximately 6.5 months after the prediction.

The CDR3 covers 15 residues. Trimming cost V 3 bases and J 0 bases, with 11 bases left between them. Germline V gene sequence: CDR1 ENHRY, CDR2 SYGVKD. From RNA transcripts, TCR beta CDR3 regions were amplified. Initially, a first-round RT-PCR of the TCR CDR3 employed the HTBI primer set. MiXCR, applied by TCRdb to the multiplex PCR reads, yields one record per CDR3 protein. The sample contains a few hundred thousand distinct CDR3 sequences, approximately 14% of which appear only once. Ten or more counts support this clonotype. Its cognate antigen is unknown. No ophthalmopathy progression within 18 months constituted stable Graves' hyperthyroidism.

This receptor was obtained from a woman younger than 30 with Graves' hyperthyroidism. This chain uses TRBV10-3 with TRBJ1-1, with D perhaps matching TRBD1 (5 bases). The sequenced sample consisted of blood. The CDR3 bases are TGTGCCATCAGTGACCCGGGACGGATGAACACTGAAGCTTTCTTT. Its translation is CAISDPGRMNTEAFF.